This TCR beta chain was recovered during a study of OX40 agonist ivuxolimab in advanced cancers. Study-wide context: Recorded diagnoses for dose-escalation patients were hepatocellular carcinoma, melanoma, renal cell or head and neck cancer. Three dose-escalation patients had partial responses: one with hepatocellular carcinoma and two with cutaneous melanoma.

The germline gives CDR1 ENHRY, CDR2 SYGVKD. The CDR3 has 16 residues. The assay was immunoSEQ multiplex PCR, and TCRdb's table has in-frame clones only and misses some. The sample holds about 26,000 clones, roughly 85% seen once. In this sample, this clone turned up once. Its antigen is still unknown. The junction does not match germline at one end; this may be a read error. Points from the study as a whole: Still undetermined is the antigen specificity of the expanded peripheral T cells.

The source of this sequence is an adult with an advanced solid tumor such as melanoma, head and neck, liver or kidney cancer. V is TRBV10-3 and J is TRBJ1-2; no clear D gene. This specimen consisted of CD4+ or CD8+ T cells sorted from blood, obtained in a trial of the OX40 agonist ivuxolimab. This CDR3 reads CAICEGCTEANYGYTF. The CDR3 DNA reads as TGTGCCATCTGTGAAGGGTGTACAGAAGCTAACTATGGCTACACCTTC.